This T cell receptor beta chain was obtained from a study of vaccination and CD4 T cells after COVID-19. Overall study context: Median time from second vaccine dose to sampling was approximately 69 days (14 to 241). Whole-study findings and limits: Convalescent patients had a median roughly 85% of post-vaccine SARS-CoV-2-reactive clones that were detected only after vaccination, not before it.

Sequenced with the Oncomine TCR Beta short-read assay was DNA taken from cultured CD4+ T cells. MiXCR, applied by TCRdb to the PCR reads, yields one record per CDR3 protein. Found here are about 5,000 distinct CDR3 sequences, about 50% of them singletons; the top ten hold about a third. Treatment of the sample: roughly 11-day PBMC culture with coronavirus spike peptide pools or control peptides (ViraFEST assay). Once peptide pools had expanded antigen-specific T cells, ViraFEST sequenced TCRs. Every well contained some 2 million PBMCs, which were grown with 10 IU/ml IL-2 and 9 to 10 ug/ml peptide pools. The V segment lost 1 base and the J segment 7 bases; nucleotides outside the gene matches: 5. CDR3 length: 14 residues. Germline loops: CDR1 DFQATT, CDR2 SNEGSKA (reference sequence). This clonotype was observed a handful of times. Antigen unknown.

This receptor was identified in a human donor who had recovered from COVID-19. The sequencing input was CD4+ T cells from blood, cultured in vitro. This chain links TRBV20-1 with TRBJ1-5; TRBD1 matches 9 bases. The CDR3 reads CSARGGQGGQPQHF. In DNA, the CDR3 is TGCAGTGCTAGAGGGGGACAGGGAGGGCAGCCCCAGCATTTT.